The TCR beta chain described here comes from a study of T cell repertoires in cytomegalovirus infection. TCRdb itself ran the reads through MiXCR, one entry per CDR3 protein. The data contain 200,000 to 250,000 distinct CDR3 sequences, 35% to 40% of them singletons. Per the germline V gene, CDR1 is MGHRA and CDR2 is YSYEKL. V was clipped by 1 base and J by 2 bases; unmatched bases: 6. This CDR3 has 16 residues. In this sample, this clonotype turned up a few times. The target antigen is unknown. The rearrangement joins TRBV4-1 to TRBJ2-3; 7 positions agree with TRBD2. The TCR comes from a human donor in good health (CMV status not recorded). Some clones in this sample may be carry-over from other donors' samples. The sample in question was CD8+ T cells from cultured PBMCs, obtained from culture after CMV antigen stimulation. CDR3 DNA: TGCGCCAGCAGCCAAGCGGGGGGATGGGACACAGATACGCAGTATTTT. Translation gives CASSQAGGWDTDTQYF.